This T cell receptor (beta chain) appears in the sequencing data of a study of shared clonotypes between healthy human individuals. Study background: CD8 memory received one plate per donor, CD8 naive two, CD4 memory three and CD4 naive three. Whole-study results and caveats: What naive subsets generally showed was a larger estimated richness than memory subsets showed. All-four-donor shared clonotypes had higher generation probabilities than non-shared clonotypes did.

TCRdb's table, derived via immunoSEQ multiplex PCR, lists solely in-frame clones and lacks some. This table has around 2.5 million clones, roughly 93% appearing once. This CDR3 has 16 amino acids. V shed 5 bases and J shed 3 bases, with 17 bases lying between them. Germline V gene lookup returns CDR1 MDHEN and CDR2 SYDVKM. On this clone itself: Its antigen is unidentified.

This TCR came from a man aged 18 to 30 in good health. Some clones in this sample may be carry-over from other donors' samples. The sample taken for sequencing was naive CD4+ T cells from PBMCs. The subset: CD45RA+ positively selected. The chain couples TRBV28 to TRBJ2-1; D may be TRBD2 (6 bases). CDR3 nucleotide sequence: TGTGCCAGCAGTGCCTTTGTAGCGGAGAACTACAATGAGCAGTTCTTC. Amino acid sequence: CASSAFVAENYNEQFF. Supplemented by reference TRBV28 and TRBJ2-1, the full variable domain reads DVKVTQSSRYLVKRTGEKVFLECVQDMDHENMFWYRQDPGLGLRLIYFSYDVKMKEKGDIPEGYSVSREKKERFSLILESASTNQTSMYLCASSAFVAENYNEQFFGPGTRLTVL.